Listed here are 24 T cell receptor beta chains from one sample, sequenced in a study of OX40 agonist ivuxolimab in advanced cancers. TCRdb's table, derived via immunoSEQ multiplex PCR, lists solely in-frame clones and lacks some. The sample consists of 73,000 or so clones, approximately 86% of them appearing once. Sequencing was performed on CD4+ or CD8+ T cells sorted from blood, taken in a trial of the OX40 agonist ivuxolimab. All receptors derive from an adult with an advanced solid tumor such as melanoma, head and neck, liver or kidney cancer.

The genes are TRBV5-1 and TRBJ1-4; possible D gene TRBD1, 6 bases. Germline V gene sequence: CDR1 SGHRS, CDR2 YFSETQ. The length of the CDR3 is 14 residues. Trimming pared 4 bases from V and 8 bases from J, leaving 15 bases between. The CDR3 sequence: CASSGGQSEEKLFF. As DNA, the CDR3 is TGCGCCAGCAGCGGAGGACAGTCGGAAGAAAAACTGTTTTTT.

In DNA form, the CDR3 reads TGTGCCAGCAGCCGTTCTGGGACCGCGAGGGGAGAGACCCAGTACTTC. Residues: CASSRSGTARGETQYF. This chain joins TRBV11-3 and TRBJ2-5; D possibly matches TRBD1 or TRBD2 (5 bases each). This CDR3 comprises 16 residues. V was pared by 5 bases and J by 4 bases, with 20 bases between. CDR1 is SGHNT and CDR2 is YENEEA in the germline V gene.

The chain is built from TRBV7-2 and TRBJ2-5; no firm D call. The V gene's germline CDR1 is SGHTA and CDR2 FQGNSA. The V and J ends lost 5 bases and 4 bases respectively, with 23 bases between them. The CDR3 consists of 17 residues. CDR3 nucleotides: TGTGCCAGCAGCCCCGAGTCGAAGGTAGTTGGCGGAGAGACCCAGTACTTC. This encodes CASSPESKVVGGETQYF.

The V gene is TRBV7-8, the J gene TRBJ2-7, with 8 bases that match TRBD2. V lost 5 bases to trimming and J lost 4 bases; unmatched junction nucleotides: 10. In germline, CDR1 is SGHVS, CDR2 FQNEAQ. This CDR3 region has 15 residues. This CDR3 reads CASSRGSSGWYEQYF. CDR3 DNA: TGTGCCAGCAGCCGTGGGTCTAGCGGGTGGTACGAGCAGTACTTC.

A single count supports this clone. The chain joins TRBV7-2 to TRBJ2-7; a weak D match, TRBD2 (6 bases). The germline gives CDR1 SGHTA, CDR2 FQGNSA. V was clipped by 4 bases and J by 7 bases, with 17 bases between them. This CDR3 spans 14 amino acids. The chain's CDR3 is CASSSLEGPREQYF. The CDR3 bases are TGTGCCAGCAGCTCTCTGGAGGGCCCCCGGGAGCAGTACTTC.

V gene TRBV19 combines with J gene TRBJ2-7; 8 bases are shared with TRBD1. The V gene end was trimmed by 6 bases and the J gene end by 6 bases; junction bases not matched to a gene: 7. The germline V gene has CDR1 LNHDA and CDR2 SQIVND (reference sequence). The CDR3 is 13 residues long. The chain's CDR3 is CASRGTGTGEQYF. CDR3 in DNA: TGTGCCAGTAGGGGTACCGGGACAGGCGAGCAGTACTTC.

The CDR3 region is CASSWENRGNTEAFF. The CDR3 nucleotides are TGCGCCAGCAGCTGGGAAAACAGGGGGAACACTGAAGCTTTCTTT. V is TRBV5-1 and J is TRBJ1-1; TRBD1 matches at 7 bases. The germline CDR1 and CDR2 sequences are SGHRS and YFSETQ. The CDR3 is 15 amino acids. V shed 3 bases and J 1 base; nucleotides not matched to a gene: 6.

The chain recombines TRBV4-1 with TRBJ1-4; D is perhaps TRBD1 (6 bases). The ends were cut back, 4 bases at V and 4 bases at J, with 10 bases in the middle. This CDR3 has 14 residues. Germline-derived CDR1 and CDR2 are MGHRA and YSYEKL. Written as DNA, the CDR3 is TGCGCCAGCAGCCTGACAGGTTTTAATGAAAAACTGTTTTTT. Protein: CASSLTGFNEKLFF.

The chain uses TRBV10-3 and TRBJ2-7; TRBD1 matches 8 bases. Germline trimming cut 8 bases from V and 3 bases from J; bases unmatched to any gene: 3. This CDR3 contains 12 residues. Per the germline V gene, CDR1 is ENHRY and CDR2 is SYGVKD. In nucleotides, the CDR3 is TGTGCCATCGGGACAGGAATCTACGAGCAGTACTTC. Translation gives CAIGTGIYEQYF.

The chain combines TRBV2 with TRBJ1-2; D is perhaps TRBD1 (6 bases). CDR1 is SNHLY and CDR2 is FYNNEI in the germline V gene. Trimming cost V 8 bases and J 9 bases, with 22 bases left between them. The CDR3 runs to 14 residues. The CDR3 nucleotides are TGTGCCAGCCACCAGTCCGGGACAACGAATCGCTACACCTTC. Translated, it gives CASHQSGTTNRYTF.

The genes are TRBV5-6 and TRBJ1-5; D is undetermined. Per germline, CDR1 SGHDT and CDR2 YYEEEE. The CDR3 runs to 14 residues. Trimming removed 0 bases at V and 9 bases at J, with 13 bases between. CDR3 protein: CASSLGGIPRPQHF. As DNA, the CDR3 is TGTGCCAGCAGCTTGGGCGGAATACCGCGGCCCCAGCATTTT.

The V gene is TRBV6-5, the J gene TRBJ1-5; no clear D. The CDR3 is made up of 14 amino acids. The germline CDR1 and CDR2 sequences are MNHEY and SVGAGI. Trimming stripped 6 bases from V and 1 base from J, with 10 bases between. The CDR3 nucleotides read TGTGCCAGCAGCCGAAATCGAAGCAATCAGCCCCAGCATTTT. The encoded protein is CASSRNRSNQPQHF.

The chain links TRBV7-2 to TRBJ1-4, with D possibly TRBD1 on 6 matching bases. V was trimmed by 6 bases and J by 10 bases, leaving 18 bases between them. This CDR3 comprises 14 residues. Germline CDR1 and CDR2: SGHTA and FQGNSA. The chain's CDR3 is CASSFDRLPGKLFF. The CDR3 bases are TGTGCCAGCAGTTTTGACAGGCTGCCGGGAAAACTGTTTTTT.

This clone was seen a few times. The rearrangement links TRBV6-1 to TRBJ1-6; TRBD1 might be the D (6 bases). This CDR3 contains 14 residues. Germline loops: CDR1 MNHNS, CDR2 SASEGT. V lost 9 bases and J lost 2, with 11 bases in between. CDR3 bases: TGTGCCAGTATCGGGGGCACCTATAATTCACCCCTCCACTTT. Translation: CASIGGTYNSPLHF.

The chain joins TRBV7-2 to TRBJ2-5; D is uncertain. Trimming cost V 1 base and J 10 bases, with 19 bases left between them. This CDR3 comprises 15 residues. Germline V gene data show CDR1 as SGHTA and CDR2 as FQGNSA. The CDR3 DNA reads as TGTGCCAGCAGCTTAGATGCCCCAAGGGTCTCAGGCCAGTACTTC. Translated, it gives CASSLDAPRVSGQYF.

V and J are TRBV5-6 and TRBJ1-3; D remains ambiguous. Trimming cost V 0 bases and J 0 bases, with 7 bases left between them. The V gene's germline CDR1 is SGHDT and CDR2 YYEEEE. The CDR3 runs 15 residues. CDR3 DNA sequence: TGTGCCAGCAGCTTGGGCAGCCTCTCTGGAAACACCATATATTTT. Translating it yields CASSLGSLSGNTIYF.

The gene calls are TRBV6-6 and TRBJ1-2; D remains unclear. The length of the CDR3 is 13 residues. V was trimmed by 4 bases and J by 5 bases, leaving 11 bases between them. Germline V lookup: CDR1 MNHNY, CDR2 SVGAGI (reference sequence). The CDR3 DNA follows: TGTGCCAGCAGTTCCACCTCGGGTTATGGCTACACCTTC. Translation gives CASSSTSGYGYTF.

The CDR3 nucleotides read TGTGCCAGTAGTATGTCAGCATATTCCGCAGATACGCAGTATTTT. As protein: CASSMSAYSADTQYF. This sequence joins TRBV19 and TRBJ2-3; D gene uncertain. In germline, CDR1 is LNHDA, CDR2 SQIVND (reference sequence). This CDR3 contains 15 residues. Trimming removed 3 bases at V and 4 bases at J, with 14 bases between.

The chain recombines TRBV5-1 with TRBJ2-3; D assignment may be TRBD1 or TRBD2 (5 bases each). With 5 bases removed from V and 0 bases from J, the gap between germline ends came to 7 bases. The CDR3 totals 13 residues. Germline assignment: CDR1 SGHRS and CDR2 YFSETQ. The CDR3 spells CASRRDSTDTQYF. CDR3 sequence (DNA): TGCGCCAGCAGAAGGGACAGCACAGATACGCAGTATTTT.

This clone occurred once. V usage is TRBV11-2 and J usage is TRBJ2-7, with D hard to call. The CDR3 is made up of 14 amino acids. Looked up from germline, CDR1 is SGHAT and CDR2 is FQNNGV. Trimming stripped 1 base from V and 2 bases from J, with 9 bases between. The CDR3 sequence is CASSLGSDAYEQYF. The CDR3 region has the DNA TGTGCCAGCAGCTTAGGTTCGGACGCCTACGAGCAGTACTTC.

This clone was seen just once. This chain connects TRBV2 to TRBJ2-7, with 7 bases lining up with TRBD1. There are 14 residues in the CDR3. Germline loops: CDR1 SNHLY, CDR2 FYNNEI. V lost 6 bases to trimming and J lost 0 bases; unmatched junction nucleotides: 5. CDR3 sequence (DNA): TGTGCCAGCAGAGTCCGGGACAGCTCCTACGAGCAGTACTTC. It encodes CASRVRDSSYEQYF.

Of note for this clone: A read error is possible here, since a much larger clone lies one base away. The chain carries TRBV4-1 and TRBJ1-1, with 9 nucleotides matching TRBD1. The CDR3 runs to 17 residues. Germline-derived CDR1 and CDR2 are MGHRA and YSYEKL. The CDR3 protein is CASSQAGTGSINTEALF. The CDR3 coding sequence is TGCGCCAGCAGCCAGGCCGGGACAGGGTCGATTAACACTGAAGCTCTCTTT.

The gene calls are TRBV10-1 and TRBJ2-7; 8 nucleotides match TRBD1. Germline lookup yields CDR1 WNHNN and CDR2 SYGVQD (reference sequence). The CDR3 contains 15 residues. V shed 9 bases and J 3 bases; nucleotides not matched to a gene: 13. CDR3 sequence reads: CARLPTGVFNYEQYF. The CDR3 DNA sequence: TGCGCCAGACTCCCGACAGGGGTTTTCAACTACGAGCAGTACTTC.

This rearrangement joins TRBV6-1 to TRBJ2-2; D could derive from TRBD1 or TRBD2 (5 bases each). Germline V gene sequence: CDR1 MNHNS, CDR2 SASEGT. This CDR3 is built from 15 residues. Deletions cut 6 bases from V and 1 base from J, with 12 bases between. The CDR3 loop is CASSPRDGNTGELFF. The DNA of the CDR3 is TGTGCCAGCAGCCCAAGGGACGGGAACACCGGGGAGCTGTTTTTT.